Below, 23 T cell receptor beta chains from the same sample are listed, as sequenced in a study of blood T cells in healthy people across ages. A second PCR, run for roughly 7 to 12 cycles, used a sample-barcoded 5' primer plus a J-beta primer mix. Each CDR3 protein gets one entry after TCRdb re-called the 5' RACE reads with MiXCR. The sample consists of roughly 730,000 distinct CDR3 sequences, about 56% of them appearing once. The material sequenced was blood. These receptors were obtained from a man aged 35 to 55 in good health.

The chain couples TRBV29-1 to TRBJ2-4; a weak D match, TRBD1 (7 bases). Matching the DNA end better, TRBJ2-7 makes the J call doubtful. Per the germline V gene, CDR1 is SQVTM and CDR2 is ANQGSEA. The CDR3 is 16 amino acids. DNA for the CDR3: TGCAGCGGACTAGGGCTACGGGACAGCAGCTCCTACGAGCAGTACTTC. Translation gives CSGLGLRDSSSYEQYF.

The gene calls are TRBV7-8 and TRBJ1-6; 7 bases map to TRBD1. The CDR3 contains 18 residues. Germline CDR1 is SGHVS and CDR2 is FQNEAQ. V gave up 2 bases and J gave up 0 bases; unmatched junction bases: 7. The CDR3 loop is CASSLSSQGLSYNSPLHF. CDR3 DNA: TGTGCCAGCAGCTTATCGTCACAGGGGCTCTCCTATAATTCACCCCTCCACTTT.

The chain carries TRBV7-3 and TRBJ2-5; D may correspond to TRBD1 or TRBD2 (6 bases each). The germline V gene has CDR1 SGHTA and CDR2 FQGTGA. V gave up 5 bases and J gave up 11 bases, with 21 bases separating them. The CDR3 consists of 14 residues. CDR3 DNA: TGTGCCAGCAGCCCCGGGGGTAGGGGGAATGAGCAGTACTTC. Amino acids: CASSPGGRGNEQYF.

The chain employs TRBV13 and TRBJ1-2, with D possibly being TRBD1 (6 bases). The CDR3 length is 14 residues. V lost 5 bases, J lost 8 bases, and 18 bases lay in between. CDR1 PRHDT and CDR2 FYEKMQ come from the germline V gene (reference sequence). The CDR3 nucleotides are TGTGCCAGCAGCCCGGCTCGACAGGTGGACGGCTACACCTTC. Protein: CASSPARQVDGYTF.

CDR3 bases: TGCGCCAGCAGCTTGGCCGGGACAGGAGAGCAGTACTTC. Translation gives CASSLAGTGEQYF. V usage is TRBV5-1 and J usage is TRBJ2-7, with TRBD1 matching over 8 bases. V was pared by 0 bases and J by 7 bases, with 3 bases of the junction left unmatched. The CDR3 spans 13 residues. Looked up from germline, CDR1 is SGHRS and CDR2 is YFSETQ. Full variable domain (outside the CDR3, taken from reference TRBV5-1 and TRBJ2-7): KAGVTQTPRYLIKTRGQQVTLSCSPISGHRSVSWYQQTPGQGLQFLFEYFSETQRNKGNFPGRFSGRQFSNSRSEMNVSTLELGDSALYLCASSLAGTGEQYFGPGTRLTVT.

This clonotype was counted many times. The chain recombines TRBV9 with TRBJ2-7; the D is unclear. Germline V gene lookup returns CDR1 SGDLS and CDR2 YYNGEE. The CDR3 has 13 residues. V shed 0 bases and J shed 3 bases, with 7 bases lying between them. The CDR3 bases are TGTGCCAGCAGCGTAGGTACAGTCTACGAGCAGTACTTC. Amino acids: CASSVGTVYEQYF.

This chain joins TRBV7-3 and TRBJ2-3, with 11 nucleotides matching TRBD2. V lost 5 bases to trimming and J lost 4 bases; unmatched junction nucleotides: 8. The CDR3 is 16 residues long. The germline V gene has CDR1 SGHTA and CDR2 FQGTGA. The CDR3 loop reads CASSPRILAGADTQYF. For the CDR3, the DNA is TGTGCCAGCAGCCCAAGGATACTAGCGGGAGCAGATACGCAGTATTTT.

V usage is TRBV7-2 and J usage is TRBJ2-5; 7 positions match TRBD2. There are 15 residues in the CDR3. V shed 6 bases and J 5 bases; nucleotides not matched to a gene: 12. CDR1 is SGHTA, CDR2 FQGNSA, per germline. CDR3 DNA sequence: TGTGCCAGCAGTCGTCCTGGCGGGAGTGAGGAGACCCAGTACTTC. This encodes CASSRPGGSEETQYF.

This chain links TRBV29-1 with TRBJ2-1; 9 nucleotides align to TRBD2. The DNA end favors TRBJ2-7, so the J call may be wrong. In germline, CDR1 is SQVTM, CDR2 ANQGSEA. The CDR3 contains 14 residues. CDR3 in DNA: TGCAGCGTTGATGGCGGGAGGGTCTACAATGAGCAGTACTTC. Encoded protein: CSVDGGRVYNEQYF.

V and J are TRBV11-2 and TRBJ2-1, with 9 bases matching TRBD2. Germline V lookup: CDR1 SGHAT, CDR2 FQNNGV. The CDR3 extends over 17 amino acids. V trimming: 0 bases; J trimming: 7 bases; junction bases outside the gene matches: 10. The CDR3 sequence: CASSLDSFAGGWNEQFF. The CDR3 nucleotides are TGTGCCAGCAGCTTAGATTCCTTCGCGGGAGGGTGGAATGAGCAGTTCTTC.

The rearrangement links TRBV27 to TRBJ2-6; possibly TRBD2 for D (6 bases). CDR1 is MNHEY, CDR2 SMNVEV, per germline (reference sequence). The CDR3 runs to 15 residues. The germline V and J ends were trimmed by 5 bases and 0 bases, with 8 bases remaining between them. CDR3 in DNA: TGTGCCAGCAGTGGGGGGATCTCTGGGGCCAACGTCCTGACTTTC. Translating gives CASSGGISGANVLTF. Full variable domain (missing parts from reference TRBV27 and TRBJ2-6): EAQVTQNPRYLITVTGKKLTVTCSQNMNHEYMSWYRQDPGLGLRQIYYSMNVEVTDKGDVPEGYKVSRKEKRNFPLILESPSPNQTSLYFCASSGGISGANVLTFGAGSRLTVL.

This CDR3 reads CSTWGGAHEQFF. In DNA form, the CDR3 reads TGCAGCACCTGGGGAGGGGCGCATGAGCAGTTCTTC. The genes are TRBV29-1 and TRBJ2-1; TRBD2 matches at 7 bases. V shed 8 bases and J 8 bases; nucleotides not matched to a gene: 9. This CDR3 region has 12 residues. CDR1 is SQVTM, CDR2 ANQGSEA, per germline.

This rearrangement joins TRBV20-1 to TRBJ2-7; 8 bases are shared with TRBD2. The J call could be wrong; TRBJ2-5 is a better fit for the DNA end. CDR1 DFQATT and CDR2 SNEGSKA come from the germline V gene (reference sequence). CDR3 length equals 14 residues. The CDR3 sequence is CSASGGRSSWTQYF. In nucleotides, the CDR3 is TGCAGTGCTAGTGGCGGGAGGTCGAGTTGGACCCAGTACTTC.

The rearrangement uses TRBV7-3 and TRBJ2-3; maybe TRBD1 (6 bases). With 5 bases removed from V and 3 bases from J, the gap between germline ends came to 12 bases. In germline, CDR1 is SGHTA, CDR2 FQGTGA. The CDR3 consists of 14 residues. The CDR3 DNA reads TGTGCCAGCAGCCCCGACAGGTTAACAGATACGCAGTATTTT. Its protein product is CASSPDRLTDTQYF.

The chain carries TRBV5-6 and TRBJ2-4, with a weak D call TRBD2 (6 bases). Trimming removed 0 bases from V and 9 bases from J, with 13 bases in between. The CDR3 extends over 14 amino acids. From germline, CDR1 is SGHDT and CDR2 YYEEEE. Here the CDR3 DNA reads TGTGCCAGCAGCTTGGCGGGACTGGGGATCATTCAGTACTTC. Translation gives CASSLAGLGIIQYF.

The sample holds a few counts of this clonotype. V gene TRBV2 combines with J gene TRBJ2-7, with unresolved D. The V gene's germline CDR1 is SNHLY and CDR2 FYNNEI. V dropped 7 bases and J dropped 2 bases, with 24 bases sitting between them. There are 17 residues in the CDR3. CDR3 coding DNA: TGTGCCAGCAAAAAAAGCCTTTGGTCGGGCGTAACCTACGAGCAGTACTTC. Residues: CASKKSLWSGVTYEQYF. Full variable domain (remainder filled in from reference TRBV2 and TRBJ2-7): EPEVTQTPSHQVTQMGQEVILRCVPISNHLYFYWYRQILGQKVEFLVSFYNNEISEKSEIFDDQFSVERPDGSNFTLKIRSTKLEDSAMYFCASKKSLWSGVTYEQYFGPGTRLTVT.

The chain uses TRBV29-1 and TRBJ2-7; 8 nucleotides align to TRBD2. The CDR3 has 12 residues. Germline loops: CDR1 SQVTM, CDR2 ANQGSEA. V shed 6 bases and J 8 bases; nucleotides not matched to a gene: 9. The CDR3 bases are TGCAGCGTCGGGGGGGCTTCGTACAAGCAGTACTTC. Translated, it gives CSVGGASYKQYF.

The chain recombines TRBV6-2 or TRBV6-3 with TRBJ2-5, with 8 bases lining up with TRBD2. Germline CDR1 MNHEY, CDR2 SVGEGT. The junction had 11 bases not matched to a gene; V was cut back by 10 bases and J by 4 bases. The CDR3 sequence is 14 residues long. Written as DNA, the CDR3 is TGTGCCATTTCTGCGGGAGGATTGAGAGAGACCCAGTACTTC. Translated: CAISAGGLRETQYF.

This sequence joins TRBV9 and TRBJ1-2; tentatively, D is TRBD1 (6 bases). Germline loops: CDR1 SGDLS, CDR2 YYNGEE. V was cut by 2 bases and J by 4 bases, with 12 bases left in between. This CDR3 comprises 14 residues. CDR3: CASSVGGRIYGYTF. CDR3 DNA: TGTGCCAGCAGCGTTGGGGGGCGAATCTATGGCTACACCTTC.

The chain carries TRBV7-2 and TRBJ2-5; D not resolved. Trimming removed 2 bases from V and 2 bases from J, with 12 bases in between. CDR3 length: 15 amino acids. Germline V gene lookup returns CDR1 SGHTA and CDR2 FQGNSA. The CDR3 DNA is TGTGCCAGCAGCTTATGGACGTCTGAACAAGAGACCCAGTACTTC. Protein: CASSLWTSEQETQYF.

The CDR3 sequence is CASSLVPGPNIQYF. In nucleotides, the CDR3 is TGTGCCAGCAGCTTAGTCCCTGGCCCAAACATTCAGTACTTC. This chain joins TRBV7-9 and TRBJ2-7; D is unclear. The J call is uncertain, as TRBJ2-4 better fits the DNA end. The CDR3 contains 14 residues. Germline CDR1 and CDR2: SEHNR and FQNEAQ (reference sequence).

The chain carries TRBV20-1 and TRBJ2-5, with D possibly being TRBD1 (5 bases). V lost 3 bases and J lost 2, with 13 bases in between. From germline, CDR1 is DFQATT and CDR2 SNEGSKA (reference sequence). This CDR3 is built from 14 residues. As DNA, the CDR3 is TGCAGTGCTAGTCCCAGGGCAGGGCAAGAGACCCAGTACTTC. Protein: CSASPRAGQETQYF.

J is TRBJ2-5 and V is TRBV5-1, with D perhaps being TRBD1 or TRBD2 (5 bases each). The CDR3 is 13 amino acids. Germline lookup yields CDR1 SGHRS and CDR2 YFSETQ. V was cut by 7 bases and J by 4 bases, with 14 bases left in between. Here the CDR3 reads CASPQWDAETQYF. In DNA, the CDR3 is TGCGCCAGCCCCCAGTGGGACGCAGAGACCCAGTACTTC.